Described below is a single TCR beta chain sequence and its context. Its cognate antigen is unknown. The source of the sample is a study of T cells in narcolepsy. Study details: Healthy controls were enrolled alongside patients with narcolepsy type 1 or type 2.

Study results and caveats: HCRT-specific and TRIB2-specific autoreactive clonotypes appeared among same-patient CSF and blood CD4+ clonotypes. Autoreactive clonotypes reportedly recurred in blood of same and different patients, not controls.

Assay used: immunoSEQ multiplex PCR; TCRdb lists only in-frame clones, some missing. The table has some 30,000 clones, 80% seen once. What was sequenced was memory (CD45RA-) CD4+ T cells from blood. The sequence came from a human donor in good health.

In nucleotides, the CDR3 is TGTGCCAGCTCACCACCTACAGTATTGGTCGGCGCTGAAGCTTTCTTT. Amino acids: CASSPPTVLVGAEAFF. The chain links TRBV18 to TRBJ1-1; D call uncertain. There are 16 residues in the CDR3. The V and J ends lost 0 bases and 6 bases respectively, with 17 bases between them. Germline-derived CDR1 and CDR2 are KGHSH and LQKENI.